The T cell receptor beta chain under discussion was sequenced for a study of control samples from healthy donors and cancer patients. Trimming stripped 4 bases from V and 4 bases from J, with 16 bases between. The germline CDR1 and CDR2 sequences are SGDLS and YYNGEE. This CDR3 has 15 amino acids. Generated by immunoSEQ multiplex PCR, the TCRdb table keeps only in-frame clones and is missing some. The sample holds approximately 120,000 clones, approximately 90% seen once. The receptor was derived from a woman between 50 and 59 years old in good health. The chain employs TRBV9 and TRBJ2-3; TRBD1 is a possible D gene (6 bases). Material for sequencing was blood. The DNA of the CDR3 is TGTGCCAGCAGCCCCGGACAGATTTCGTCAGATACGCAGTATTTT. This sequence encodes CASSPGQISSDTQYF.